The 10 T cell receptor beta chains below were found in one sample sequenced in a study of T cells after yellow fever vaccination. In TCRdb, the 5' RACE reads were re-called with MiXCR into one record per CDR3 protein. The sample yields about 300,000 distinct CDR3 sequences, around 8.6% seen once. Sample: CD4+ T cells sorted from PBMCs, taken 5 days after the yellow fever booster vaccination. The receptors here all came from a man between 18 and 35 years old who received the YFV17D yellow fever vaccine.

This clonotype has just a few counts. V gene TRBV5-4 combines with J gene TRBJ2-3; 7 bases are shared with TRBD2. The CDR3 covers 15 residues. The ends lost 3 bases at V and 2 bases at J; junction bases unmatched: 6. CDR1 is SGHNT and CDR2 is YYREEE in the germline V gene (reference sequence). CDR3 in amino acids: CASSSTGTITDTQYF. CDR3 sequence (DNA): TGTGCCAGCAGCTCTACCGGGACTATCACAGATACGCAGTATTTT.

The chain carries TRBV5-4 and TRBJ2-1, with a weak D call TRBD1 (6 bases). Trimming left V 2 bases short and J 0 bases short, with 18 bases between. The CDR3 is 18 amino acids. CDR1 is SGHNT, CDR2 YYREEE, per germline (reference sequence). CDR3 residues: CASSFSQIRGSSYNEQFF. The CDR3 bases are TGTGCCAGCAGCTTCTCTCAGATCAGGGGCTCCTCCTACAATGAGCAGTTCTTC.

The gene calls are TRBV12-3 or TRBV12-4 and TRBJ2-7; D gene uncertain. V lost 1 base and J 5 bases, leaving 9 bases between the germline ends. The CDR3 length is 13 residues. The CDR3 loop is CASSLGWHNEQYF. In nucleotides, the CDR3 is TGTGCCAGCAGTTTAGGATGGCACAACGAGCAGTACTTC.

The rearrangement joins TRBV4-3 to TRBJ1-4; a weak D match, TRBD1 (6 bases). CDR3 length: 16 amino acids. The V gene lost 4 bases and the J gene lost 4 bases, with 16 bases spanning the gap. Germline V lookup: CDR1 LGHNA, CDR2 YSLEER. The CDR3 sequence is CASSLETGRYNEKLFF. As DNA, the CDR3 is TGCGCCAGCAGCCTAGAGACAGGCAGGTATAATGAAAAACTGTTTTTT.

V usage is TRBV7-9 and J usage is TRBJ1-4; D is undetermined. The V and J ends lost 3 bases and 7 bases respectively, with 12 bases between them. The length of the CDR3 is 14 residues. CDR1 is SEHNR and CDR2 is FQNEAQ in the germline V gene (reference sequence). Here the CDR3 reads CASSFGTALEKLFF. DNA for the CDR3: TGTGCCAGCAGCTTTGGAACAGCCCTTGAAAAACTGTTTTTT. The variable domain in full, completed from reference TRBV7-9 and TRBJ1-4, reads DTGVSQNPRHKITKRGQNVTFRCDPISEHNRLYWYRQTLGQGPEFLTYFQNEAQLEKSRLLSDRFSAERPKGSFSTLEIQRTEQGDSAMYLCASSFGTALEKLFFGSGTQLSVL.

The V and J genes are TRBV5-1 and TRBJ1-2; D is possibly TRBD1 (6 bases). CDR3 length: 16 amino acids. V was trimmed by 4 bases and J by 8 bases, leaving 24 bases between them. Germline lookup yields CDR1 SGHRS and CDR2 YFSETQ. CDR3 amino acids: CASSITGTPPITGYTF. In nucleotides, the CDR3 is TGCGCCAGCAGCATCACCGGGACACCGCCTATTACGGGCTACACCTTC.

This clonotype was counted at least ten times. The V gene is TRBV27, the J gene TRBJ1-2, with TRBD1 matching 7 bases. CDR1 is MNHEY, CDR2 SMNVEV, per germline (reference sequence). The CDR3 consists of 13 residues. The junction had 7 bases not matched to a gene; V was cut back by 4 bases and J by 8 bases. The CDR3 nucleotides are TGTGCCAGCAGTTCGGGACAGTGGGGCGGCTACACCTTC. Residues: CASSSGQWGGYTF.

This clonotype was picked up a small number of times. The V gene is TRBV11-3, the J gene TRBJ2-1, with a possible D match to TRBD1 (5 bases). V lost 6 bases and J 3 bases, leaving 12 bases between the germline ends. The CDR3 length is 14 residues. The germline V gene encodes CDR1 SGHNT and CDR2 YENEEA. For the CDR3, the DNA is TGTGCCAGCAGTGTTAGGGGTCTCTACAATGAGCAGTTCTTC. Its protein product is CASSVRGLYNEQFF.

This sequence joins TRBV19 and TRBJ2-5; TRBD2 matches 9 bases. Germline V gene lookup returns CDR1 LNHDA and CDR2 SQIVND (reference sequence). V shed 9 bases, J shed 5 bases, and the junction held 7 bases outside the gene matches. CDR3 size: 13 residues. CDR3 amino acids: CASLAGAGETQYF. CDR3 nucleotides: TGTGCCAGCTTAGCGGGGGCCGGGGAGACCCAGTACTTC.

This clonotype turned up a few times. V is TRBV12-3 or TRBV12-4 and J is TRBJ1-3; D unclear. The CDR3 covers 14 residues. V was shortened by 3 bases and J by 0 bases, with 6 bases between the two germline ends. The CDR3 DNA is TGTGCCAGCAGTTTTGGCAGCTCTGGAAACACCATATATTTT. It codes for CASSFGSSGNTIYF.